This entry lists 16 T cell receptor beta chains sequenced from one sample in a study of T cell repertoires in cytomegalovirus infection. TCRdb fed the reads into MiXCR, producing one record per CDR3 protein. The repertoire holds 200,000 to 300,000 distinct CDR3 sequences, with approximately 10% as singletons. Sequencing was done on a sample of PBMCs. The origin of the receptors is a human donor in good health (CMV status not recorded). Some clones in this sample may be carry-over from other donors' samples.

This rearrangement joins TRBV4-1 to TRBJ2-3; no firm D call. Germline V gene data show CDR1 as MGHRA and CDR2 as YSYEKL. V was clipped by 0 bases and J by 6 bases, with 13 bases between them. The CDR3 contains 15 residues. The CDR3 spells CASSQDFNPSDTQYF. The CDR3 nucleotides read TGCGCCAGCAGCCAAGATTTCAACCCCTCCGATACGCAGTATTTT.

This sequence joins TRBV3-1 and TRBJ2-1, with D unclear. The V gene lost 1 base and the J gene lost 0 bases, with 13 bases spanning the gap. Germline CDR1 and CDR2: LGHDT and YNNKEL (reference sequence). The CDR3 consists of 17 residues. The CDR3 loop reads CASSQGDSRLSYNEQFF. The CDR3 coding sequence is TGTGCCAGCAGCCAAGGTGACTCGCGGCTCTCCTACAATGAGCAGTTCTTC.

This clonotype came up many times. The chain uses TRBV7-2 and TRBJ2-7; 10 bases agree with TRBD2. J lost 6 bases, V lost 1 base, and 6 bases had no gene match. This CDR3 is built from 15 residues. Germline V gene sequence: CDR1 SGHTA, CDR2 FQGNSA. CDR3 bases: TGTGCCAGCAGCTTAGTCCTAGCGGGAGAAGGCGAGCAGTACTTC. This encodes CASSLVLAGEGEQYF.

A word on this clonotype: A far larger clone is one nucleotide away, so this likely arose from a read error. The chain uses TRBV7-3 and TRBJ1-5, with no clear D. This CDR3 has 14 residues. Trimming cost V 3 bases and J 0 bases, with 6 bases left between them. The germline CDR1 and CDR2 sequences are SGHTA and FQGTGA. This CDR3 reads CASSFGNSNQPQHF. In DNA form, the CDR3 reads TGTGCCAGCAGCTTCGGCAATAGCAATCAGCCCCAGCATTTT.

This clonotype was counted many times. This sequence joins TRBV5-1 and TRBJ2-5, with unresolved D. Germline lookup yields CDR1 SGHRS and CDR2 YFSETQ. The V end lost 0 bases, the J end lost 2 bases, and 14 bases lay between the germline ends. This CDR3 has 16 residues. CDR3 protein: CASSLVGRATQETQYF. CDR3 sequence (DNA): TGCGCCAGCAGCTTGGTCGGAAGGGCAACACAAGAGACCCAGTACTTC.

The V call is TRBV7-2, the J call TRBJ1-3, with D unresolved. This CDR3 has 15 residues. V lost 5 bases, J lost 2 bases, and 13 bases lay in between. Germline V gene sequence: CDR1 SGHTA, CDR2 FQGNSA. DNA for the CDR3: TGTGCCAGCAGCCCCTCGGTGAGAGCTGGAAACACCATATATTTT. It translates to CASSPSVRAGNTIYF.

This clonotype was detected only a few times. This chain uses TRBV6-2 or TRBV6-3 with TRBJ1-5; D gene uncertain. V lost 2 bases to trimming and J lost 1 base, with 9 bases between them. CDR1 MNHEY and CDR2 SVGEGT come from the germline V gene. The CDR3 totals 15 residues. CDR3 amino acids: CASSYVNLSNQPQHF. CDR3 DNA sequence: TGTGCCAGCAGTTACGTGAACCTAAGCAATCAGCCCCAGCATTTT.

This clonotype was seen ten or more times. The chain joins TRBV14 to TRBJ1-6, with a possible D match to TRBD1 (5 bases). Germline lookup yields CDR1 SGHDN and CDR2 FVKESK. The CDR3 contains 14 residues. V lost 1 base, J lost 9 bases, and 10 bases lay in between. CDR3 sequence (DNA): TGTGCCAGCAGCCAAGTAACAGGCATTTCACCCCTCCACTTT. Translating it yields CASSQVTGISPLHF.

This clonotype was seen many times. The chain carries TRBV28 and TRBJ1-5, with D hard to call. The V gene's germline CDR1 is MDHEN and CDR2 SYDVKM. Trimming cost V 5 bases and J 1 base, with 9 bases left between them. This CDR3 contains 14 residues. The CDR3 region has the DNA TGTGCCAGCAGTATTTCCGGGAGCAATCAGCCCCAGCATTTT. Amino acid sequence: CASSISGSNQPQHF.

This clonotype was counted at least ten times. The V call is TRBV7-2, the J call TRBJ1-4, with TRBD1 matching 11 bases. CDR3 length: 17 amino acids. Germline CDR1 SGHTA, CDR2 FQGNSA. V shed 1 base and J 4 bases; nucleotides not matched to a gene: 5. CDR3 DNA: TGTGCCAGCAGCTTAGTGGGGACAGGGGGAAGTAATGAAAAACTGTTTTTT. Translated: CASSLVGTGGSNEKLFF.

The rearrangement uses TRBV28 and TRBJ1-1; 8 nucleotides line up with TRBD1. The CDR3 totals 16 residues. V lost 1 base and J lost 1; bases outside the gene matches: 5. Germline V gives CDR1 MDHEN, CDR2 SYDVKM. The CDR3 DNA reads TGTGCCAGCAGTTTATTCAGAGGACAGGGGAACACTGAAGCTTTCTTT. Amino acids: CASSLFRGQGNTEAFF.

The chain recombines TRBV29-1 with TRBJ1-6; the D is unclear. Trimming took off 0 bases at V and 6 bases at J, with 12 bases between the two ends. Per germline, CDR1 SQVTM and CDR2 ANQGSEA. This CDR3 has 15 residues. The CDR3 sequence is CSVEDWWAVNSPLHF. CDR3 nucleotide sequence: TGCAGCGTTGAAGATTGGTGGGCCGTTAATTCACCCCTCCACTTT. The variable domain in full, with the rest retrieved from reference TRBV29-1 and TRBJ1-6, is SAVISQKPSRDICQRGTSLTIQCQVDSQVTMMFWYRQQPGQSLTLIATANQGSEATYESGFVIDKFPISRPNLTFSTLTVSNMSPEDSSIYLCSVEDWWAVNSPLHFGNGTRLTVT.

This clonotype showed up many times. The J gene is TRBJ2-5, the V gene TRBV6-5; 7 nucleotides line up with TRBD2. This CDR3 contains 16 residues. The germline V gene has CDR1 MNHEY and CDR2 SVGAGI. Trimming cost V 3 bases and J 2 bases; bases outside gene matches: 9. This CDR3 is CASSYVAGYPQETQYF. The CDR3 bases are TGTGCCAGCAGTTATGTAGCGGGCTACCCACAAGAGACCCAGTACTTC.

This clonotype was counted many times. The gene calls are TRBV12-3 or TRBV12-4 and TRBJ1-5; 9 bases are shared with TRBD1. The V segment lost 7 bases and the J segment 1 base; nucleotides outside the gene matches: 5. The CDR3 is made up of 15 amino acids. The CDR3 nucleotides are TGTGCCAGCACCCTGACAGGGGGGAGCAATCAGCCCCAGCATTTT. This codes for CASTLTGGSNQPQHF.

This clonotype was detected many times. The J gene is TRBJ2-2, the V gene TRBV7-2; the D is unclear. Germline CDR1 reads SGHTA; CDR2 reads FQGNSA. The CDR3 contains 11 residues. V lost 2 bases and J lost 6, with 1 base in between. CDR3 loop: CASSLSGELFF. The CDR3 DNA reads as TGTGCCAGCAGCTTATCCGGGGAGCTGTTTTTT.

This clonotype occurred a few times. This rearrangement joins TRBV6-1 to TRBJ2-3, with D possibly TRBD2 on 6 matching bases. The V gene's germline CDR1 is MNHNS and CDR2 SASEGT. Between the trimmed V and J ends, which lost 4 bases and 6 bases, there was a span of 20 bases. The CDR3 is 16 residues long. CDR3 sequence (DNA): TGTGCCAGCAGTGTTCGTGCCGGGAGCCCCGAGGATACGCAGTATTTT. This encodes CASSVRAGSPEDTQYF.